These 5 T cell receptor beta chains originate from one sample sequenced in a study. TRBV12-4/TRBJ1-2 clonotypes were amplified with adaptor-ligated barcode primers. MiXCR was run by TCRdb on the multiplex PCR reads, yielding one entry per CDR3 protein. The sample has about 450 distinct CDR3 sequences; 18% are singletons. The sequencing input was naive CD4+ T cells sorted from blood. Specified subset: naive CD4+ T cells, CD4+CD45RA+CD25-. All receptors derive from a female donor with breast cancer.

This clonotype is labeled large. This CDR3 reads CASSLADGRGYTF. The DNA of the CDR3 is TGTGCCAGCAGTTTAGCTGACGGACGGGGCTACACCTTC. This chain links TRBV12-3 or TRBV12-4 with TRBJ1-2; D unclear. This CDR3 region has 13 residues. V lost 0 bases to trimming and J lost 8 bases, with 10 bases between them.

This clonotype was picked up a small number of times. The CDR3 spells CASSSPGRLYGYTF. Written as DNA, the CDR3 is TGTGCCAGCAGTTCTCCGGGACGCCTCTATGGCTACACCTTC. The chain uses TRBV12-3 or TRBV12-4 and TRBJ1-2; possibly TRBD1 for D (5 bases). The CDR3 has 14 residues. V lost 4 bases and J 4 bases, leaving 13 bases between the germline ends.

By share, this clonotype counts as medium-sized. V is TRBV12-3 or TRBV12-4 and J is TRBJ1-2; 10 bases agree with TRBD1. Unmatched junction bases numbered 3, after V lost 6 bases and J lost 5 bases. The CDR3 totals 13 residues. The CDR3 region has the DNA TGTGCCAGCAGCCCGGGACAGGGGTATGGCTACACCTTC. Translation gives CASSPGQGYGYTF.

The rearrangement joins TRBV12-3 or TRBV12-4 to TRBJ1-2, with no clear D. CDR3 length: 13 amino acids. The germline V and J ends were trimmed by 5 bases and 2 bases, with 9 bases remaining between them. Here the CDR3 DNA reads TGTGCCAGCAGTCGGACGGTGAACTATGGCTACACCTTC. Translation: CASSRTVNYGYTF.

By share, this clonotype ranks as hyperexpanded (1% or more). The chain couples TRBV12-3 or TRBV12-4 to TRBJ1-2; D remains ambiguous. Trimming stripped 10 bases from V and 6 bases from J, with 9 bases between. This CDR3 spans 10 amino acids. CDR3 amino acids: CAIRSDGYTF. CDR3 nucleotide sequence: TGTGCCATCCGAAGCGATGGCTACACCTTC.